What follows are 24 T cell receptor beta chains derived from one specimen sequenced in a study of CD8 T cells in Susac syndrome. Reverse transcription of roughly 0.45 to 1 ug RNA was performed with random hexamers. TCRdb used MiXCR to reprocess the immunoSEQ multiplex PCR reads, holding one entry per CDR3 protein. The repertoire holds about 180,000 distinct CDR3 sequences, approximately 93% seen once, with about 0.088% in the top ten. Specimen: CD4+ T cells from PBMCs. The receptors here all came from a human donor with multiple sclerosis.

The chain joins TRBV18 to TRBJ1-1; D remains ambiguous. CDR3 size: 13 residues. Trimming took off 2 bases at V and 0 bases at J, with 4 bases between the two ends. Germline V gene sequence: CDR1 KGHSH, CDR2 LQKENI. CDR3 nucleotides: TGTGCCAGCTCACCAGCCATGAACACTGAAGCTTTCTTT. Translated, it gives CASSPAMNTEAFF.

The chain uses TRBV12-3 or TRBV12-4 and TRBJ1-2; D remains ambiguous. The CDR3 loop spans 11 amino acids. The V end lost 5 bases, the J end lost 8 bases, and 9 bases lay between the germline ends. CDR3 sequence: CASSDLGGYTF. CDR3 nucleotides: TGTGCCAGCAGTGACCTGGGGGGCTACACCTTC.

This clonotype was found a few times. The chain joins TRBV3-1 to TRBJ1-1; D is uncertain. Trimming pared 1 base from V and 1 base from J, leaving 7 bases between. The CDR3 totals 14 residues. Per the germline V gene, CDR1 is LGHDT and CDR2 is YNNKEL (reference sequence). The DNA for the CDR3 is TGTGCCAGCAGCCAAGGCATAGCGAACACTGAAGCTTTCTTT. Translating gives CASSQGIANTEAFF.

This rearrangement joins TRBV30 to TRBJ2-1, with TRBD1 matching 10 bases. The CDR3 sequence is 13 residues long. CDR1 is GTSNPN and CDR2 is SVGIG in the germline V gene (reference sequence). Trimming cost V 6 bases and J 7 bases; bases outside gene matches: 6. The CDR3 bases are TGTGCCTGCCTAGACAGGGGGCTGAATGAGCAGTTCTTC. Protein sequence: CACLDRGLNEQFF.

The chain uses TRBV2 and TRBJ2-5, with 13 bases matching TRBD2. The CDR3 is 15 amino acids. Germline V gives CDR1 SNHLY, CDR2 FYNNEI. V shed 8 bases, J shed 5 bases, and the junction held 8 bases outside the gene matches. The CDR3 nucleotides are TGTGCCAGCGGGAGGACTAGCGGGAGTGAGGAGACCCAGTACTTC. It codes for CASGRTSGSEETQYF.

The chain has TRBV18 and TRBJ1-5; D uncertain. This CDR3 is 14 amino acids long. V was cut by 2 bases and J by 0 bases, with 5 bases left in between. Germline V gives CDR1 KGHSH, CDR2 LQKENI. The CDR3 sequence is CASSPADSNQPQHF. The CDR3 bases are TGTGCCAGCTCACCAGCGGATAGCAATCAGCCCCAGCATTTT. The whole variable domain, filled in from reference TRBV18 and TRBJ1-5, reads NAGVMQNPRHLVRRRGQEARLRCSPMKGHSHVYWYRQLPEEGLKFMVYLQKENIIDESGMPKERFSAEFPKEGPSILRIQQVVRGDSAAYFCASSPADSNQPQHFGDGTRLSIL.

The chain carries TRBV4-3 and TRBJ2-7; 9 bases agree with TRBD1. J was trimmed by 5 bases and V by 0 bases; bases with no gene match: 8. Germline-derived CDR1 and CDR2 are LGHNA and YSLEER. This CDR3 has 16 amino acids. The CDR3, as DNA: TGCGCCAGCAGCCAAGATGGTACAGGGGGCCGGGACGAGCAGTACTTC. This gives the protein CASSQDGTGGRDEQYF.

This clonotype was observed once. This chain joins TRBV6-5 and TRBJ1-2; D uncertain. This CDR3 is built from 11 residues. Trimming took 6 bases from V and 7 from J, leaving 9 bases between them. Germline-derived CDR1 and CDR2 are MNHEY and SVGAGI. CDR3 bases: TGTGCCAGCAGCACTAAAACTGGCTACACCTTC. It is translated as CASSTKTGYTF.

This chain connects TRBV20-1 to TRBJ1-5; no clear D gene. Trimming removed 6 bases from V and 5 bases from J, with 14 bases in between. CDR1 is DFQATT and CDR2 is SNEGSKA in the germline V gene (reference sequence). CDR3 size: 13 residues. The CDR3 reads CSAPGVGDQPQHF. The CDR3 coding sequence is TGCAGTGCCCCTGGTGTGGGAGATCAGCCCCAGCATTTT.

This clonotype has a single count. The J gene is TRBJ1-1, the V gene TRBV25-1, with no clear D. The CDR3 covers 12 residues. CDR1 and CDR2 (germline): MGHDK, SYGVNS. Trimming took off 2 bases at V and 2 bases at J, with 3 bases between the two ends. This CDR3 reads CASSEINTEAFF. CDR3 sequence (DNA): TGTGCCAGCAGTGAAATAAACACTGAAGCTTTCTTT.

The chain is built from TRBV20-1 and TRBJ2-5; D is perhaps TRBD1 (6 bases). CDR1 is DFQATT, CDR2 SNEGSKA, per germline (reference sequence). The CDR3 is 12 amino acids. V was shortened by 3 bases and J by 4 bases, with 9 bases between the two germline ends. The CDR3 bases are TGCAGTGCTAGGCCGGACAGAGAGACCCAGTACTTC. Translation gives CSARPDRETQYF.

The chain recombines TRBV30 with TRBJ2-4; the D is unclear. V was cut by 0 bases and J by 1 base, with 22 bases left in between. Germline V gives CDR1 GTSNPN, CDR2 SVGIG (reference sequence). The CDR3 runs 19 residues. The chain's CDR3 is CAWSVPARREVRAKNIQYF. The CDR3 DNA reads TGTGCCTGGAGTGTACCAGCGAGGCGTGAAGTGCGGGCCAAAAACATTCAGTACTTC.

The chain joins TRBV5-4 to TRBJ1-2, with TRBD1 matching over 10 bases. CDR3 length: 14 amino acids. Germline V CDR1 and CDR2: SGHNT, YYREEE (reference sequence). With 3 bases clipped from V and 7 bases from J, the junction kept 6 bases outside the gene matches. This chain's CDR3 is CASSSPGQGTGYTF. As DNA, the CDR3 is TGTGCCAGCAGCTCCCCGGGACAGGGGACTGGCTACACCTTC.

The chain has TRBV7-2 and TRBJ2-1; 10 bases agree with TRBD2. Germline CDR1 SGHTA, CDR2 FQGNSA. V shed 2 bases and J 6 bases; nucleotides not matched to a gene: 4. CDR3 length equals 15 residues. CDR3 sequence reads: CASSLLAGGVNEQFF. The CDR3 coding sequence is TGTGCCAGCAGCTTATTAGCGGGGGGAGTCAATGAGCAGTTCTTC.

The chain is built from TRBV6-2 or TRBV6-3 and TRBJ2-7; D may correspond to TRBD1 or TRBD2 (5 bases each). CDR1 is MNHEY and CDR2 is SVGEGT in the germline V gene. Trimming took 8 bases from V and 0 from J, leaving 14 bases between them. This CDR3 comprises 14 residues. This CDR3 is CASRIGGGSYEQYF. In nucleotides, the CDR3 is TGTGCCAGCCGTATAGGTGGGGGCTCCTACGAGCAGTACTTC.

In this sample, this clonotype turned up once. The chain carries TRBV6-5 and TRBJ2-7, with D unclear. CDR1 MNHEY and CDR2 SVGAGI come from the germline V gene. Trimming pared 2 bases from V and 0 bases from J, leaving 11 bases between. This CDR3 is built from 15 residues. The CDR3 loop is CASSYSGMTSYEQYF. The CDR3 nucleotides are TGTGCCAGCAGTTACAGTGGGATGACCTCCTACGAGCAGTACTTC.

This sequence joins TRBV28 and TRBJ1-2; D gene unclear. This CDR3 is 12 amino acids long. Germline assignment: CDR1 MDHEN and CDR2 SYDVKM. Trimming removed 8 bases at V and 1 base at J, with 8 bases between. The CDR3 sequence: CASESNNYGYTF. The CDR3 DNA follows: TGTGCCAGCGAAAGCAATAACTATGGCTACACCTTC.

This clonotype was detected only once. The V and J genes are TRBV19 and TRBJ1-1, with 9 bases fitting TRBD1. CDR1 is LNHDA, CDR2 SQIVND, per germline (reference sequence). This CDR3 contains 15 residues. Losses at the gene ends were 4 bases for V and 3 bases for J; bases not matched to a gene: 6. The CDR3 DNA reads TGTGCCAGTAGTACCCGGGACAGGGTCCACACTGAAGCTTTCTTT. It is translated as CASSTRDRVHTEAFF.

The V call is TRBV20-1, the J call TRBJ1-1; possible D gene TRBD1, 5 bases. Germline V gene sequence: CDR1 DFQATT, CDR2 SNEGSKA (reference sequence). CDR3 length equals 14 residues. V was trimmed by 1 base and J by 10 bases, leaving 19 bases between them. In nucleotides, the CDR3 is TGCAGTGCTAGAGCTGATCCCGGGGCCAGAGGAGCTTTCTTT. Translating it yields CSARADPGARGAFF.

This clonotype was found once. The chain uses TRBV30 and TRBJ2-3; D is unclear. Germline V lookup: CDR1 GTSNPN, CDR2 SVGIG (reference sequence). Between the trimmed V and J ends, which lost 3 bases and 4 bases, there was a span of 8 bases. There are 12 residues in the CDR3. CDR3 nucleotides: TGTGCCTGGAGCCCTCACGCAGATACGCAGTATTTT. Protein sequence: CAWSPHADTQYF.

This clonotype was seen once. DNA for the CDR3: TGTGCCATCAGTGGCGGGGCAAAGGGGACTGAAGCTTTCTTT. This codes for CAISGGAKGTEAFF. This chain connects TRBV10-3 to TRBJ1-1; weak D call: TRBD1 (5 bases). Germline V gene data show CDR1 as ENHRY and CDR2 as SYGVKD. V was cut by 4 bases and J by 5 bases, with 14 bases left in between. There are 14 residues in the CDR3.

This chain uses TRBV5-6 with TRBJ1-5, with TRBD1 as a possible D gene (5 bases). V lost 1 base and J lost 7, with 9 bases in between. CDR1 and CDR2 from the germline V gene are SGHDT and YYEEEE. CDR3 length: 13 amino acids. The CDR3 DNA follows: TGTGCCAGCAGCTTGTTCAGGGCCCAGCCCCAGCATTTT. Translating gives CASSLFRAQPQHF.

The rearrangement links TRBV20-1 to TRBJ2-1, with 12 bases fitting TRBD2. Trimming took 4 bases from V and 9 from J; bases not matched to a gene: 13. The germline V gene encodes CDR1 DFQATT and CDR2 SNEGSKA (reference sequence). This CDR3 is built from 16 residues. Here the CDR3 reads CSAKQLAGGVDGEQFF. In nucleotides, the CDR3 is TGCAGTGCTAAGCAACTAGCGGGAGGAGTTGATGGTGAGCAGTTCTTC.

Remarks on this clonotype: One end of the junction varies from germline; a read error may be responsible. This chain connects TRBV29-1 to TRBJ1-1; D gene ambiguous. The CDR3 has 13 amino acids. Germline V CDR1 and CDR2: SQVTM, ANQGSEA. In DNA form, the CDR3 reads TGCAGCGTTCAAGAAGGCCAAGTTAGGGAAGCTTTCTTT. As protein: CSVQEGQVREAFF.